The 21 T cell receptor beta chains given below trace back to one sample, sequenced in a study of PD-1 blockade in mismatch repair-deficient tumors. Measured with immunoSEQ multiplex PCR; TCRdb has only the in-frame clones, and not every one. The data contain 65,000 to 80,000 clones, around 73% of them singletons. The sample consisted of peripheral blood, taken 2 weeks after starting pembrolizumab. The receptors were sampled from an adult with mismatch repair-deficient cancer.

This clone was seen just once. The chain combines TRBV2 with TRBJ2-7; TRBD1 or TRBD2 may be the D gene (5 bases each). Trimming stripped 4 bases from V and 0 bases from J, with 19 bases between. Germline assignment: CDR1 SNHLY and CDR2 FYNNEI. The CDR3 consists of 17 residues. The CDR3 DNA is TGTGCCAGCAGTGGGGGGACGTTACCTGACCTCTCCTACGAGCAGTACTTC. Protein product: CASSGGTLPDLSYEQYF.

This clone showed up just a few times. The gene calls are TRBV29-1 and TRBJ1-5; TRBD1 might be the D (6 bases). V was clipped by 4 bases and J by 5 bases, with 12 bases between them. Germline assignment: CDR1 SQVTM and CDR2 ANQGSEA. The CDR3 is made up of 13 amino acids. The CDR3: CSVVEGVDQPQHF. The CDR3 DNA is TGCAGCGTTGTTGAGGGGGTCGATCAGCCCCAGCATTTT.

This clone has just one count. The chain couples TRBV2 to TRBJ2-4; 8 nucleotides line up with TRBD2. J lost 9 bases, V lost 7 bases, and 11 bases had no gene match. The CDR3 is 14 amino acids. Germline-derived CDR1 and CDR2 are SNHLY and FYNNEI. This CDR3 reads CASTQGGLGTIQYF. Written as DNA, the CDR3 is TGTGCCAGCACCCAAGGGGGACTAGGGACCATTCAGTACTTC.

The J gene is TRBJ2-2, the V gene TRBV29-1; 7 nucleotides line up with TRBD2. The V segment lost 3 bases and the J segment 6 bases; nucleotides outside the gene matches: 10. Germline CDR1 reads SQVTM; CDR2 reads ANQGSEA. The CDR3 is 15 amino acids. The CDR3 protein is CSVEQRGRGSGELFF. CDR3 in DNA: TGCAGCGTTGAGCAGCGCGGGAGAGGTTCCGGGGAGCTGTTTTTT.

The gene calls are TRBV6-5 and TRBJ1-2; D remains ambiguous. This CDR3 is built from 14 residues. Germline V gene data show CDR1 as MNHEY and CDR2 as SVGAGI. The ends were cut back, 6 bases at V and 3 bases at J, with 14 bases in the middle. The CDR3 here is CASSLSRRDYGYTF. The CDR3 DNA follows: TGTGCCAGCAGCCTTTCGAGGAGGGACTATGGCTACACCTTC.

The chain joins TRBV2 to TRBJ1-5; possible D gene TRBD1, 6 bases. Trimming took 4 bases from V and 6 from J, leaving 13 bases between them. This CDR3 comprises 14 residues. Germline lookup yields CDR1 SNHLY and CDR2 FYNNEI. The CDR3, as DNA: TGTGCCAGCAGTGCCCCAGGGGAAGGTCAGCCCCAGCATTTT. This sequence encodes CASSAPGEGQPQHF.

This clone has only a few counts. The chain couples TRBV4-2 to TRBJ2-7, with TRBD1 matching 7 bases. There are 16 residues in the CDR3. Germline CDR1 and CDR2: LGHNA and YNFKEQ. J was trimmed by 2 bases and V by 1 base; bases with no gene match: 8. The CDR3 nucleotides are TGTGCCAGCAGCCAAGTTCCGGACAGGCCTCCCTACGAGCAGTACTTC. Amino acid sequence: CASSQVPDRPPYEQYF.

The V and J genes are TRBV6-5 and TRBJ1-2; D gene unclear. The length of the CDR3 is 14 residues. V dropped 0 bases and J dropped 11 bases, with 16 bases sitting between them. Germline loops: CDR1 MNHEY, CDR2 SVGAGI. The CDR3 nucleotides read TGTGCCAGCAGTTACTCGGCAGCTCAATCACCTTACACCTTC. It yields the protein CASSYSAAQSPYTF.

This clone was seen a handful of times. The chain recombines TRBV5-5 with TRBJ1-1; D is perhaps TRBD1 (6 bases). With 1 base removed from V and 5 bases from J, the gap between germline ends came to 9 bases. The germline V gene encodes CDR1 SGHKS and CDR2 YYEKEE (reference sequence). CDR3 length: 13 amino acids. The CDR3 reads CASSLRGATEAFF. The DNA of the CDR3 is TGTGCCAGCAGCTTGAGGGGGGCGACTGAAGCTTTCTTT.

The CDR3 region has the DNA TGTGCCAGCAGGGAAGCGGACTACGAGCAGTACTTC. Amino acid sequence: CASREADYEQYF. The chain recombines TRBV7-9 with TRBJ2-7, with a possible D match to TRBD2 (5 bases). Per the germline V gene, CDR1 is SEHNR and CDR2 is FQNEAQ (reference sequence). The CDR3 runs 12 residues. Trimming removed 6 bases at V and 3 bases at J, with 9 bases between.

The chain has TRBV9 and TRBJ2-1; D is ambiguous. The germline V gene encodes CDR1 SGDLS and CDR2 YYNGEE. This CDR3 is 14 amino acids long. V gave up 4 bases and J gave up 2 bases, with 10 bases separating them. The DNA for the CDR3 is TGTGCCAGCAGCCCCACTACAGCCTACAATGAGCAGTTCTTC. Protein sequence: CASSPTTAYNEQFF.

The genes are TRBV13 and TRBJ1-3; 8 bases map to TRBD1. The trim removed 5 bases at V and 4 bases at J, leaving 10 bases unmatched. The CDR3 contains 16 residues. The germline gives CDR1 PRHDT, CDR2 FYEKMQ (reference sequence). The CDR3 here is CASSLYQGARGNTIYF. In DNA form, the CDR3 reads TGTGCCAGCAGCCTATATCAGGGGGCTCGAGGAAACACCATATATTTT.

The chain links TRBV2 to TRBJ2-7; weak D call: TRBD2 (5 bases). CDR1 and CDR2 from the germline V gene are SNHLY and FYNNEI. The V and J ends lost 7 bases and 1 base respectively, with 17 bases between them. The CDR3 totals 15 residues. In DNA form, the CDR3 reads TGTGCCAGCATGGAGGTAATGGGTTTGTCCTACGAGCAGTACTTC. It is translated as CASMEVMGLSYEQYF.

The chain employs TRBV13 and TRBJ2-1; unclear D gene. This CDR3 comprises 13 residues. V lost 5 bases and J lost 9, with 14 bases in between. Germline V gives CDR1 PRHDT, CDR2 FYEKMQ (reference sequence). CDR3 DNA: TGTGCCAGCAGCCCCCGTGAACGAGGTGAGCAGTTCTTC. It translates to CASSPRERGEQFF.

The V gene is TRBV19, the J gene TRBJ2-3; 10 nucleotides align to TRBD2. The ends lost 6 bases at V and 3 bases at J; junction bases unmatched: 3. This CDR3 is 14 amino acids long. Per germline, CDR1 LNHDA and CDR2 SQIVND (reference sequence). CDR3 bases: TGTGCCAGTAGAAGCGGGAGGGAAACAGATACGCAGTATTTT. Its protein product is CASRSGRETDTQYF.

This chain links TRBV6-1 with TRBJ1-5, with D perhaps TRBD1 (6 bases). Germline V gene sequence: CDR1 MNHNS, CDR2 SASEGT. CDR3 length: 16 amino acids. V lost 3 bases and J lost 3, with 15 bases in between. CDR3 protein: CASSEQGSSINQPQHF. Here the CDR3 DNA reads TGTGCCAGCAGTGAGCAGGGGAGTTCGATCAATCAGCCCCAGCATTTT.

This clone was observed a few times. The gene calls are TRBV6-5 and TRBJ2-1; 13 bases are a match to TRBD2. The CDR3 length is 16 residues. Trimming removed 4 bases from V and 7 bases from J; junction bases left unmatched: 7. The germline V gene has CDR1 MNHEY and CDR2 SVGAGI. The chain's CDR3 is CASSWTSGSSRNEQFF. The CDR3 DNA is TGTGCCAGCAGTTGGACTAGCGGGAGTTCTAGGAATGAGCAGTTCTTC.

This CDR3 reads CASSPRTGPTEAFF. CDR3 sequence (DNA): TGTGCCAGCAGCCCAAGGACAGGTCCGACTGAAGCTTTCTTT. The V gene is TRBV5-8, the J gene TRBJ1-1, with 7 bases identical to TRBD1. CDR3 length: 14 amino acids. Trimming removed 4 bases from V and 5 bases from J; junction bases left unmatched: 8. Germline V gives CDR1 SGHTS, CDR2 YDEGEE.

Concerning this clone: This may arise from a read error, as a much more abundant clone is one base away. The CDR3 reads CASSVGRNTEAFF. The CDR3 DNA reads TGTGCCAGCAGTGTGGGAAGGAACACTGAAGCTTTCTTT. The chain combines TRBV27 with TRBJ1-1; no clear D. V lost 5 bases to trimming and J lost 1 base, with 8 bases between them. Germline lookup yields CDR1 MNHEY and CDR2 SMNVEV (reference sequence). The CDR3 length is 13 residues.

The V call is TRBV5-1, the J call TRBJ1-2; 9 nucleotides line up with TRBD1. V gave up 0 bases and J gave up 4 bases; unmatched junction bases: 4. This CDR3 is built from 15 residues. The germline CDR1 and CDR2 sequences are SGHRS and YFSETQ. The CDR3 nucleotides are TGCGCCAGCAGCTTGGGGGACAGGGAGGCCTATGGCTACACCTTC. It codes for CASSLGDREAYGYTF.

This clone appeared a single time. CDR3: CASSLEASGLRADTQYF. The CDR3 bases are TGTGCCAGCAGCTTGGAGGCTAGCGGACTACGTGCAGATACGCAGTATTTT. The V gene is TRBV5-6, the J gene TRBJ2-3; 7 bases agree with TRBD2. This CDR3 comprises 17 residues. The ends lost 0 bases at V and 4 bases at J; junction bases unmatched: 11. Germline V CDR1 and CDR2: SGHDT, YYEEEE.